The 13 T cell receptor beta chains given below trace back to one sample, sequenced in a study of cytomegalovirus exposure and HLA in healthy donors. The PCR was carried out with 60 Vbeta primers and 13 Jbeta primers. The repertoire was sequenced with immunoSEQ multiplex PCR; TCRdb's copy has only in-frame clones and lacks some. The data hold 90,000 to 100,000 clones, with around 76% observed a single time. The sample consisted of PBMCs. These receptors all come from an older woman in good health and CMV-seropositive.

The rearrangement uses TRBV28 and TRBJ2-5; 9 bases agree with TRBD2. TRBJ2-7 explains the end of the DNA better; the J call may be wrong. The CDR3 sequence is 13 residues long. CDR1 is MDHEN, CDR2 SYDVKM, per germline. The CDR3 reads CASEQTSGGEQYF. The CDR3 bases are TGTGCCAGCGAGCAGACTAGCGGTGGCGAGCAGTACTTC.

The gene calls are TRBV7-6 and TRBJ2-5, with 11 bases that match TRBD2. Looked up from germline, CDR1 is SGHVS and CDR2 is FNYEAQ. V shed 5 bases, J shed 2 bases, and the junction held 7 bases outside the gene matches. The CDR3 spans 16 residues. The CDR3 DNA follows: TGTGCCAGCAGCCACCTAGCGGGAGGTCCACAAGAGACCCAGTACTTC. Translated, it gives CASSHLAGGPQETQYF.

The genes are TRBV5-1 and TRBJ1-4, with TRBD1 identical over 7 bases. Germline loops: CDR1 SGHRS, CDR2 YFSETQ. Germline trimming cut 2 bases from V and 7 bases from J; bases unmatched to any gene: 5. The CDR3 runs to 14 residues. The CDR3 DNA sequence: TGCGCCAGCAGCTTAAAAGGGGGCTTTGAAAAACTGTTTTTT. This gives the protein CASSLKGGFEKLFF.

The CDR3 coding sequence is TGTGCCAGCTCACCACCGTGGACTAGCGGGAGCCGAGAGACCCAGTACTTC. It yields the protein CASSPPWTSGSRETQYF. V and J are TRBV18 and TRBJ2-5; 13 bases are shared with TRBD2. The CDR3 is 17 amino acids. With 0 bases clipped from V and 4 bases from J, the junction kept 5 bases outside the gene matches. Germline CDR1 reads KGHSH; CDR2 reads LQKENI.

V usage is TRBV10-2 and J usage is TRBJ1-1, with 9 bases lining up with TRBD1. This CDR3 contains 14 residues. With V trimmed by 6 bases and J by 5 bases, 7 bases remained unmatched. CDR1 and CDR2 (germline): WSHSY, SAAADI. DNA for the CDR3: TGCGCCAGCAGGGACAGGGGTATGGGAACTGAAGCTTTCTTT. Its translation is CASRDRGMGTEAFF.

The chain's CDR3 is CASSLSGRNTEAFF. The DNA of the CDR3 is TGTGCCAGCAGCTTAAGTGGTAGGAACACTGAAGCTTTCTTT. The rearrangement links TRBV11-3 to TRBJ1-1; no clear D. Trimming left V 2 bases short and J 1 base short, with 8 bases between. This CDR3 has 14 residues. CDR1 is SGHNT and CDR2 is YENEEA in the germline V gene.

The V call is TRBV29-1, the J call TRBJ1-5; D remains ambiguous. Germline V gives CDR1 SQVTM, CDR2 ANQGSEA. Deletions cut 6 bases from V and 3 bases from J, with 12 bases between. This CDR3 has 13 amino acids. The CDR3 DNA sequence: TGCAGCGTAGCCGACACCAACAATCAGCCCCAGCATTTT. Translating it yields CSVADTNNQPQHF.

The chain links TRBV28 to TRBJ1-2; D gene unclear. The V and J ends lost 2 bases and 6 bases respectively, with 7 bases between them. Germline loops: CDR1 MDHEN, CDR2 SYDVKM. There are 12 residues in the CDR3. DNA of the CDR3: TGTGCCAGCAGTTTAATTTCGGATGGCTACACCTTC. Its protein is CASSLISDGYTF.

The gene calls are TRBV10-3 and TRBJ2-4; TRBD1 matches at 9 bases. The CDR3 extends over 12 amino acids. Germline CDR1 and CDR2: ENHRY and SYGVKD. V lost 6 bases to trimming and J lost 11 bases; unmatched junction nucleotides: 5. CDR3 nucleotides: TGTGCCATCAGCTGGGACAGGGAAGTTCAGTACTTC. It specifies CAISWDREVQYF.

The rearrangement joins TRBV11-3 to TRBJ2-2; tentative D call: TRBD2 (6 bases). The V gene's germline CDR1 is SGHNT and CDR2 YENEEA. This CDR3 has 17 residues. Trimming shortened V by 5 bases and J by 7 bases, and 23 bases separated the two germline ends. CDR3 protein: CASSPRRGKATNGELFF. The DNA of the CDR3 is TGTGCCAGCAGCCCCCGACGCGGGAAGGCGACGAACGGGGAGCTGTTTTTT.

V usage is TRBV28 and J usage is TRBJ1-4; D perhaps matches TRBD1 (6 bases). Trimming took 8 bases from V and 12 from J, leaving 13 bases between them. This CDR3 spans 11 amino acids. CDR1 is MDHEN, CDR2 SYDVKM, per germline. The DNA for the CDR3 is TGTGCCAGCCAAAAGGGGGGGGAACTGTTTTTT. Translated: CASQKGGELFF.

The chain combines TRBV7-9 with TRBJ2-5; D may be TRBD1 (6 bases). The CDR3 runs 15 residues. V lost 5 bases, J lost 9 bases, and 22 bases lay in between. Per the germline V gene, CDR1 is SEHNR and CDR2 is FQNEAQ (reference sequence). As DNA, the CDR3 is TGTGCCAGCAGCGCACGGGACACCCCCAAGAGACCCCAGTACTTC. Translated: CASSARDTPKRPQYF.

In its sample, this clone was seen many times. This chain uses TRBV5-1 with TRBJ1-5; D gene uncertain. V was clipped by 4 bases and J by 0 bases, with 11 bases between them. Germline V gene lookup returns CDR1 SGHRS and CDR2 YFSETQ. The CDR3 extends over 15 amino acids. The chain's CDR3 is CASSIGDYSNQPQHF. The CDR3, as DNA: TGCGCCAGCAGCATAGGAGATTATAGCAATCAGCCCCAGCATTTT.